Below, one T cell receptor beta chain is given with its context. The CDR3 contains 17 residues. Trimming cost V 5 bases and J 1 base, with 15 bases left between them. Germline V gene data show CDR1 as SEHNR and CDR2 as FQNEAQ (reference sequence). The sample belongs to a study of patients and donors after allogeneic stem cell transplantation. Each CDR3 protein is one row after TCRdb ran MiXCR on the RT-PCR reads. This table has 400,000 to 500,000 distinct CDR3 sequences, 16% appearing once. The TCR was taken from a human donor who was either an allogeneic HSCT recipient or a stem cell or donor lymphocyte infusion donor (not recorded which). It is not recorded whose cells these are; they may come from a transplant donor. Sequenced: blood, either unsorted or a sorted T cell fraction (not recorded which). V is TRBV7-9 and J is TRBJ1-6; perhaps TRBD1 as D (5 bases). The DNA for the CDR3 is TGTGCCAGCAGCAAAGGGACTTATCGGTCCTATAATTCACCCCTCCACTTT. Translating it yields CASSKGTYRSYNSPLHF.